This entry lists 32 T cell receptor beta chains sequenced from one sample in a study of T-cell reconstitution after alpha-beta-depleted transplantation in children. Unique molecular identifiers were used in preparing the TCRbeta library. In TCRdb, the PCR reads were re-called with MiXCR into one record per CDR3 protein. The sample lists 600,000 to 700,000 distinct CDR3 sequences; roughly 15% were seen once. Specimen: PBMCs from the stem cell graft donor, collected from the stem cell graft. The receptors here all came from a human donor who donated a stem cell graft to a child with acute myeloid leukemia.

The V and J genes are TRBV4-1 and TRBJ2-2; D perhaps matches TRBD2 (6 bases). CDR1 is MGHRA, CDR2 YSYEKL, per germline. This CDR3 has 15 amino acids. V was shortened by 3 bases and J by 2 bases, with 10 bases between the two germline ends. In DNA, the CDR3 is TGCGCCAGCAGCCACCCTGGGACTAACACCGGGGAGCTGTTTTTT. Translation gives CASSHPGTNTGELFF.

This clonotype appeared a few times. The V gene is TRBV24-1, the J gene TRBJ2-1; 8 positions match TRBD2. V trimming: 1 base; J trimming: 5 bases; junction bases outside the gene matches: 6. The CDR3 runs to 16 residues. The germline V gene has CDR1 KGHDR and CDR2 SFDVKD. Here the CDR3 reads CATSDFRGGGDNEQFF. The CDR3 nucleotides are TGTGCCACCAGTGATTTTCGGGGGGGTGGGGACAATGAGCAGTTCTTC.

The chain links TRBV5-1 to TRBJ1-1, with D tentatively TRBD1 (6 bases). V gave up 4 bases and J gave up 4 bases, with 17 bases separating them. This CDR3 is 15 amino acids long. Germline CDR1 reads SGHRS; CDR2 reads YFSETQ. The CDR3 sequence: CASSARDIVGTEAFF. DNA of the CDR3: TGCGCCAGCAGCGCCCGGGACATAGTCGGCACTGAAGCTTTCTTT.

This clonotype appeared a few times. The J gene is TRBJ1-4, the V gene TRBV7-9, with D tentatively TRBD1 (6 bases). The CDR3 spans 14 residues. Germline assignment: CDR1 SEHNR and CDR2 FQNEAQ (reference sequence). With 6 bases removed from V and 5 bases from J, the gap between germline ends came to 13 bases. The CDR3 DNA reads as TGTGCCAGCAGTCATGACAGGTCAAATGAAAAACTGTTTTTT. Its translation: CASSHDRSNEKLFF. Full variable domain (missing parts from reference TRBV7-9 and TRBJ1-4): DTGVSQNPRHKITKRGQNVTFRCDPISEHNRLYWYRQTLGQGPEFLTYFQNEAQLEKSRLLSDRFSAERPKGSFSTLEIQRTEQGDSAMYLCASSHDRSNEKLFFGSGTQLSVL.

This clonotype was seen a handful of times. DNA for the CDR3: TGCGCCAGCAGCCAAGTGTTAGGGGACTACGAGCAGTACTTC. It yields the protein CASSQVLGDYEQYF. The chain joins TRBV4-3 to TRBJ2-7; the D gene is possibly TRBD1 (5 bases). CDR1 LGHNA and CDR2 YSLEER come from the germline V gene. V was cut by 1 base and J by 3 bases, with 10 bases left in between. The CDR3 loop spans 14 amino acids.

This clonotype was seen a handful of times. This chain links TRBV9 with TRBJ2-3, with a tentative D call TRBD1 (6 bases). Germline CDR1 SGDLS, CDR2 YYNGEE. The CDR3 is 14 amino acids. Trimming pared 3 bases from V and 3 bases from J, leaving 11 bases between. The CDR3 region is CASSATQGTDTQYF. CDR3 sequence (DNA): TGTGCCAGCAGCGCGACACAGGGAACAGATACGCAGTATTTT.

The sample holds many counts of this clonotype. The chain employs TRBV27 and TRBJ2-1; no clear D gene. Trimming removed 3 bases from V and 4 bases from J, with 13 bases in between. CDR1 MNHEY and CDR2 SMNVEV come from the germline V gene (reference sequence). The CDR3 extends over 15 amino acids. The CDR3 DNA is TGTGCCAGCAGTTTCGGGTCGGTTCGGTACAATGAGCAGTTCTTC. Translation: CASSFGSVRYNEQFF.

At least ten counts were recorded for this clonotype. This chain joins TRBV7-2 and TRBJ2-3, with D perhaps TRBD2 (5 bases). The germline V and J ends were trimmed by 6 bases and 5 bases, with 18 bases remaining between them. Germline CDR1 SGHTA, CDR2 FQGNSA. The CDR3 is 15 amino acids. The CDR3 region has the DNA TGTGCCAGCAGACTTGGACTGGGGATAATAGATACGCAGTATTTT. Encoded protein: CASRLGLGIIDTQYF.

With regard to this clonotype: A much larger clone is a single base away; this may be a read error. This is likely a read error, given that the CDR3 carries no conserved phenylalanine or tryptophan at its end. The V call is TRBV29-1, the J call TRBJ2-7, with D perhaps being TRBD1 or TRBD2 (5 bases each). Germline V lookup: CDR1 SQVTM, CDR2 ANQGSEA. V was shortened by 6 bases and J by 6 bases, with 18 bases between the two germline ends. The CDR3 is made up of 13 amino acids. The CDR3 sequence is CSVDGDAWGEQYY. DNA for the CDR3: TGCAGCGTCGATGGGGACGCTTGGGGCGAGCAGTACTAC.

In its sample, this clonotype was seen many times. The rearrangement joins TRBV13 to TRBJ2-2; D unclear. Germline CDR1 is PRHDT and CDR2 is FYEKMQ (reference sequence). V was pared by 5 bases and J by 4 bases, with 14 bases between. The CDR3 runs to 15 residues. In DNA, the CDR3 is TGTGCCAGCAGCAAAAGAAATAGTCCCACCGGGGAGCTGTTTTTT. Translation gives CASSKRNSPTGELFF.

Here the CDR3 reads CASTLGTGDWSYTF. CDR3 nucleotide sequence: TGTGCCAGCACTCTCGGGACAGGGGACTGGAGCTACACCTTC. This sequence joins TRBV6-1 and TRBJ1-2, with 10 bases identical to TRBD1. Germline lookup yields CDR1 MNHNS and CDR2 SASEGT. Germline trimming cut 7 bases from V and 9 bases from J; bases unmatched to any gene: 11. The CDR3 consists of 14 residues.

As regards this clonotype: Being one base from a much bigger clone, this may be a read error. No conserved phenylalanine or tryptophan ends this CDR3, so it is likely a read error. The chain employs TRBV6-5 and TRBJ1-1; unclear D gene. The CDR3 length is 15 residues. Germline assignment: CDR1 MNHEY and CDR2 SVGAGI. The V end was cut by 3 bases, the J end by 0 bases, with 11 bases between. CDR3 nucleotides: TGTGCCAGCAGTTATTACCCCCGATTGAACACTGAAGCTTTCCTT. Translation: CASSYYPRLNTEAFL.

The chain combines TRBV25-1 with TRBJ1-2; TRBD1 agrees at 8 bases. The CDR3 length is 12 residues. Germline trimming cut 8 bases from V and 6 bases from J; bases unmatched to any gene: 5. CDR1 is MGHDK and CDR2 is SYGVNS in the germline V gene. CDR3: CASGDRTDGYTF. The CDR3 DNA follows: TGTGCCAGCGGGGACAGGACTGATGGCTACACCTTC.

The CDR3 nucleotides are TGCGCCAGCAGCCAGAACCCGGGACAGGTGAATTCACCCCTCCACTTT. It specifies CASSQNPGQVNSPLHF. The V call is TRBV5-1, the J call TRBJ1-6, with 8 bases lining up with TRBD1. J lost 7 bases, V lost 4 bases, and 10 bases had no gene match. The CDR3 consists of 16 residues. CDR1 SGHRS and CDR2 YFSETQ come from the germline V gene.

V usage is TRBV20-1 and J usage is TRBJ1-1, with D tentatively TRBD1 (5 bases). Trimming removed 6 bases at V and 11 bases at J, with 19 bases between. The CDR3 consists of 12 residues. Germline V gene data show CDR1 as DFQATT and CDR2 as SNEGSKA (reference sequence). CDR3 coding DNA: TGCAGTGCCGGCCGGTCCTCCGGGGGGGCTTTCTTT. Its protein product is CSAGRSSGGAFF.

The chain couples TRBV20-1 to TRBJ2-1; D is perhaps TRBD2 (7 bases). Per the germline V gene, CDR1 is DFQATT and CDR2 is SNEGSKA (reference sequence). This CDR3 has 17 residues. Trimming cost V 3 bases and J 3 bases, with 21 bases left between them. The CDR3 DNA is TGCAGTGCTAGCAATCCGGGGGGCCCCCTCCTCTACAATGAGCAGTTCTTC. Its protein product is CSASNPGGPLLYNEQFF.

This clonotype was recorded a few times. The chain uses TRBV5-5 and TRBJ1-4; D might be TRBD1 (6 bases). Germline assignment: CDR1 SGHKS and CDR2 YYEKEE (reference sequence). This CDR3 contains 15 residues. V lost 6 bases, J lost 7 bases, and 19 bases lay in between. The CDR3 bases are TGTGCCAGCAACCTAAGGACAGCGGCGGGTGAAAAACTGTTTTTT. It yields the protein CASNLRTAAGEKLFF.

This clonotype has at least ten counts. The chain recombines TRBV5-6 with TRBJ1-4; D may be TRBD1 (5 bases). The germline V gene has CDR1 SGHDT and CDR2 YYEEEE. This CDR3 has 17 amino acids. The V and J ends lost 4 bases and 4 bases respectively, with 20 bases between them. The CDR3 loop reads CASSRKFDSAFNEKLFF. DNA for the CDR3: TGTGCCAGCAGCCGAAAGTTTGACAGCGCCTTTAATGAAAAACTGTTTTTT.

V is TRBV21-1 and J is TRBJ1-1; the table's D call TRBD1 went unverified against the DNA. TRBV21-1 counts as a pseudogene. The CDR3 loop spans 14 amino acids. The CDR3 loop is CASPQGGILTEAFF. The CDR3 nucleotides are TGTGCCAGCCCCCAAGGGGGGATCCTCACTGAAGCTTTCTTT.

This clonotype was observed a handful of times. A read error may account for a junction end that differs from germline. The CDR3 loop reads CASSPRQGMGTEAFF. In nucleotides, the CDR3 is TGTGCCAGCTCACCACGACAGGGGATGGGGACTGAAGCTTTCTTT. The chain combines TRBV5-1 with TRBJ1-1, with TRBD1 identical over 8 bases. Germline CDR1 and CDR2: SGHRS and YFSETQ. The CDR3 has 15 residues. Drawing the rest from reference TRBV5-1 and TRBJ1-1, the complete variable domain is KAGVTQTPRYLIKTRGQQVTLSCSPISGHRSVSWYQQTPGQGLQFLFEYFSETQRNKGNFPGRFSGRQFSNSRSEMNVSTLELGDSALYLCASSPRQGMGTEAFFGQGTRLTVV.

This clonotype was seen repeatedly, ten times or more. The chain joins TRBV29-1 to TRBJ1-5; no clear D. The CDR3 covers 12 residues. Germline loops: CDR1 SQVTM, CDR2 ANQGSEA. V was clipped by 7 bases and J by 5 bases, with 12 bases between them. In DNA, the CDR3 is TGCAGCGCCGGGTATGGGGATCAGCCCCAGCATTTT. This sequence encodes CSAGYGDQPQHF.

This clonotype was found many times. The chain links TRBV12-3 or TRBV12-4 to TRBJ2-2; D not resolved. Trimming removed 1 base at V and 1 base at J, with 7 bases between. This CDR3 spans 15 amino acids. The chain's CDR3 is CASSLEALNTGELFF. Written as DNA, the CDR3 is TGTGCCAGCAGTTTAGAGGCCCTGAACACCGGGGAGCTGTTTTTT.

In this sample, this clonotype turned up once. The chain employs TRBV6-5 and TRBJ1-2, with TRBD1 as a possible D gene (5 bases). Germline V gives CDR1 MNHEY, CDR2 SVGAGI. The length of the CDR3 is 17 residues. V shed 4 bases and J shed 6 bases, with 24 bases lying between them. The CDR3, as DNA: TGTGCCAGCAGTTCCGACAGATTACACATTTGGGGGGATGGCTACACCTTC. Translated, it gives CASSSDRLHIWGDGYTF.

The chain carries TRBV7-9 and TRBJ2-3; D is unresolved. Per the germline V gene, CDR1 is SEHNR and CDR2 is FQNEAQ (reference sequence). The CDR3 extends over 15 amino acids. The germline V and J ends were trimmed by 0 bases and 0 bases, with 7 bases remaining between them. The CDR3 reads CASSLAGYSTDTQYF. The CDR3 DNA reads as TGTGCCAGCAGCTTAGCTGGCTATAGCACAGATACGCAGTATTTT.

The chain recombines TRBV6-5 with TRBJ1-5, with TRBD1 matching 7 bases. The germline V gene has CDR1 MNHEY and CDR2 SVGAGI. The V and J ends lost 3 bases and 3 bases, in that order; junction bases with no gene match: 8. CDR3 size: 16 residues. CDR3 region: CASSYSRDSSNQPQHF. DNA for the CDR3: TGTGCCAGCAGTTATTCCCGGGACAGCTCCAATCAGCCCCAGCATTTT.

In DNA, the CDR3 is TGTGCCAGCAGTAGACAGGTCACAGATACGCAGTATTTT. It encodes CASSRQVTDTQYF. The J gene is TRBJ2-3, the V gene TRBV6-1; D may be TRBD1 (6 bases). Trimming took off 5 bases at V and 2 bases at J, with 8 bases between the two ends. The CDR3 consists of 13 residues. Germline-derived CDR1 and CDR2 are MNHNS and SASEGT.

In its sample, this clonotype was seen a few times. The V call is TRBV4-3, the J call TRBJ2-7, with D perhaps matching TRBD1 (6 bases). The ends were cut back, 0 bases at V and 2 bases at J, with 14 bases in the middle. There are 16 residues in the CDR3. Germline V CDR1 and CDR2: LGHNA, YSLEER. The CDR3 region is CASSQDRTAIPYEQYF. The CDR3 nucleotides read TGCGCCAGCAGCCAAGATCGGACAGCGATACCCTACGAGCAGTACTTC.

This chain uses TRBV4-3 with TRBJ1-5; D gene ambiguous. The V end was cut by 2 bases, the J end by 3 bases, with 8 bases between. The V gene's germline CDR1 is LGHNA and CDR2 YSLEER. This CDR3 spans 14 amino acids. The CDR3 here is CASSQSQNNQPQHF. CDR3 nucleotide sequence: TGCGCCAGCAGCCAATCGCAGAACAATCAGCCCCAGCATTTT.

The chain uses TRBV7-2 and TRBJ2-1, with TRBD1 matching over 9 bases. The CDR3 is 15 residues long. V lost 1 base, J lost 8 bases, and 6 bases stayed unmatched. Germline-derived CDR1 and CDR2 are SGHTA and FQGNSA. CDR3 loop: CASSLVGTGPDEQFF. In DNA, the CDR3 is TGTGCCAGCAGCTTAGTAGGGACAGGGCCTGATGAGCAGTTCTTC.

This clonotype came up a few times. CDR3 DNA: TGTGCCAGCAGCCCCCTCTACCGGGGGGGCCACAATGAGCAGTTCTTC. Translated: CASSPLYRGGHNEQFF. The gene calls are TRBV7-9 and TRBJ2-1, with 8 bases that match TRBD2. J gave up 5 bases and V 5 bases, and 11 bases lay outside the gene matches. CDR3 size: 16 residues. Germline CDR1 is SEHNR and CDR2 is FQNEAQ (reference sequence).

V and J are TRBV7-9 and TRBJ2-5; D unresolved. The germline gives CDR1 SEHNR, CDR2 FQNEAQ (reference sequence). V lost 5 bases to trimming and J lost 0 bases, with 13 bases between them. CDR3 length: 15 residues. The CDR3 DNA follows: TGTGCCAGCAGCCCGGTGTCGACGGACCAAGAGACCCAGTACTTC. It encodes CASSPVSTDQETQYF.

The table lists this clonotype with many counts. The gene calls are TRBV20-1 and TRBJ2-3; perhaps TRBD1 as D (5 bases). The ends were cut back, 4 bases at V and 2 bases at J, with 13 bases in the middle. Germline V CDR1 and CDR2: DFQATT, SNEGSKA (reference sequence). CDR3 size: 14 residues. The CDR3 nucleotides are TGCAGTGCTACTATTGACAGAGTCACAGATACGCAGTATTTT. It yields the protein CSATIDRVTDTQYF.